A selection of T cell receptor beta chains follows, all from one sample in a study of monozygotic twins with inflammatory bowel disease. TCRdb re-called the 5' RACE reads and catalogs CDR3 proteins one per entry, DNA excluded. The table counts around 380,000 distinct CDR3 sequences; roughly 2.5% lies in the top ten. Material for sequencing was blood. These receptors all come from a human donor with ulcerative colitis or Crohn's disease, or a healthy co-twin of an affected twin (not recorded which). Both conserved end residues are part of each CDR3.

v_call	j_call	cdr3_aa
TRBV25-1	TRBJ1-5	CASSESANSNQPQHF
TRBV6-2/TRBV6-3	TRBJ1-2	CATSEGRINYGYTF
TRBV29-1	TRBJ1-1	CSGQGAAEAFF
TRBV3-1	TRBJ2-1	CASGPRDPNEQFF
TRBV6-2/TRBV6-3	TRBJ1-1	CASNSGTTEAFF
TRBV12-3/TRBV12-4	TRBJ1-4	CATQSGQGEKLFF
TRBV5-6	TRBJ1-2	CASSLFGGDGYTF
TRBV5-1	TRBJ1-2	CASSLAGYYGYTF
TRBV10-3	TRBJ2-7	CAVINGQAAGQYF
TRBV4-2	TRBJ2-1	CASSHHTDNEQFF
TRBV28	TRBJ1-6	CASRTDLNSPLHF
TRBV6-6	TRBJ1-2	CASSYPNNGYTF
TRBV27	TRBJ2-7	CASSLRTVGAEQYF
TRBV20-1	TRBJ2-1	CSARGEGQFHSYNEQFF
TRBV12-3/TRBV12-4	TRBJ2-5	CASSLQGSGTQYF
TRBV7-2	TRBJ2-5	CASSLSRPSGSKETQYF
TRBV12-3/TRBV12-4	TRBJ1-1	CASNHRGTEAFF
TRBV25-1	TRBJ2-5	CASSRERTQYF
TRBV3-1	TRBJ2-5	CASSQSGGKETQYF
TRBV6-5	TRBJ1-1	CASSYIRPDGFTEAFF
TRBV21-1	TRBJ2-7	CARLPGELIYEQYF
TRBV20-1	TRBJ2-1	CSARDGVANRQFF
TRBV7-9	TRBJ1-3	CASSSAHTGGNTIYF
TRBV5-6	TRBJ2-2	CASSLQTVTSALFF
TRBV27	TRBJ2-5	CASEARSGTQYF
TRBV27	TRBJ2-5	CASSFLGTGQETQYF
TRBV19	TRBJ1-6	CASSSGGWNNSPLHF
TRBV5-1	TRBJ2-1	CASSIPFRNEQFF
TRBV7-9	TRBJ2-7	CASSLAAAEQYF
TRBV19	TRBJ1-4	CASSFTATNEKLFF
TRBV6-1	TRBJ1-2	CASSEVNRQGGAF
TRBV4-3	TRBJ2-6	CASSQDRTSGANVLTF
TRBV27	TRBJ2-7	CASRDSADYEQYF
TRBV19	TRBJ2-1	CASSISGGFYNEQFF
TRBV6-5	TRBJ2-1	CASSSIAEGQFF
TRBV9	TRBJ2-3	CASSVDGRASDTQYF
TRBV4-1	TRBJ2-5	CASSQDPGYEGETQYF
TRBV5-1	TRBJ1-2	CASSLGGYEGYTF
TRBV11-2	TRBJ1-6	CASSLTPASLHF
TRBV5-1	TRBJ2-3	CASSVGTSTDTQYF
TRBV19	TRBJ2-3	CASSITPFLNTQYF
TRBV20-1	TRBJ1-6	CSASRQGYSPLHF
TRBV5-1	TRBJ1-5	CASSVGDGNQPQHF
TRBV29-1	TRBJ1-2	CSVAGARGYTF
TRBV7-2	TRBJ2-2	CASSRTAPGLHTGELFF
TRBV13	TRBJ1-5	CASSLGPPTHSQPQHF
TRBV5-1	TRBJ2-5	CASSPHLMEPQETQYF
TRBV10-3	TRBJ2-1	CAIIHNPRPNEQFF
TRBV20-1	TRBJ1-6	CSAVEAGQGNSPLHF
TRBV4-3	TRBJ2-7	CASSTTRGNYEQYF
TRBV3-1	TRBJ2-2	CASSHRTSGDTGELFF
TRBV11-3	TRBJ2-3	CASSLNPGLETDTQYF
TRBV15	TRBJ1-2	CATSGQQGYGYTF
TRBV2	TRBJ1-1	CASLTAIGQGARAEAFF
TRBV27	TRBJ2-1	CASSFQGRYNEQFF